The 32 T cell receptor beta chains below were found in one sample sequenced in a study of blood T cell repertoires in COVID-19. The repertoire was sequenced with immunoSEQ multiplex PCR; TCRdb's copy has only in-frame clones and lacks some. The sample holds about 130,000 clones, more than 75% seen once. The material sequenced was peripheral blood. These receptors came from a man between 45 and 60 years old with active COVID-19.

This chain joins TRBV12-3 or TRBV12-4 and TRBJ2-3; perhaps TRBD2 as D (6 bases). V was cut by 8 bases and J by 3 bases, with 12 bases left in between. The CDR3 spans 13 residues. The CDR3 loop is CASFRGKTDTQYF. CDR3 sequence (DNA): TGTGCCAGCTTTCGGGGGAAGACAGATACGCAGTATTTT.

The rearrangement joins TRBV6-4 to TRBJ1-1; TRBD1 matches at 8 bases. V was clipped by 9 bases and J by 4 bases; unmatched bases: 10. Germline V CDR1 and CDR2: MRHNA, SNTAGT. CDR3 length equals 14 residues. The DNA for the CDR3 is TGTGCCAGTTCCTTCGACAGGGGAGGCACTGAAGCTTTCTTT. This gives the protein CASSFDRGGTEAFF.

The J gene is TRBJ2-7, the V gene TRBV18; 7 nucleotides agree with TRBD1. Germline loops: CDR1 KGHSH, CDR2 LQKENI. V was clipped by 3 bases and J by 4 bases; unmatched bases: 12. The CDR3 has 16 residues. CDR3 region: CASSPTVWDSYYEQYF. The CDR3 bases are TGTGCCAGCTCACCGACTGTATGGGACAGCTATTACGAGCAGTACTTC.

The chain recombines TRBV4-3 with TRBJ2-7; weak D call: TRBD2 (6 bases). V was trimmed by 0 bases and J by 3 bases, leaving 24 bases between them. The CDR3 totals 19 residues. The germline V gene has CDR1 LGHNA and CDR2 YSLEER. The chain's CDR3 is CASSQERDSGTLSFYEQYF. The CDR3 coding sequence is TGCGCCAGCAGCCAAGAAAGGGACTCAGGGACCCTATCTTTCTACGAGCAGTACTTC.

V gene TRBV5-1 combines with J gene TRBJ2-7; D gene ambiguous. CDR1 is SGHRS and CDR2 is YFSETQ in the germline V gene. This CDR3 region has 14 residues. V shed 6 bases and J shed 0 bases, with 13 bases lying between them. In DNA form, the CDR3 reads TGCGCCAGCACGAGGTTCGAGCACTCCTACGAGCAGTACTTC. Translating gives CASTRFEHSYEQYF.

V gene TRBV11-2 combines with J gene TRBJ2-3; TRBD2 agrees at 10 bases. The germline CDR1 and CDR2 sequences are SGHAT and FQNNGV. The length of the CDR3 is 20 residues. After removal of 0 bases from V and 4 bases from J, the junction contained 16 bases not matched to a gene. This CDR3 reads CASSLEGPRLAGGASDTQYF. CDR3 nucleotide sequence: TGTGCCAGCAGCTTAGAGGGCCCGAGACTAGCGGGCGGAGCCTCAGATACGCAGTATTTT. Full variable domain (rest looked up from reference TRBV11-2 and TRBJ2-3): EAGVAQSPRYKIIEKRQSVAFWCNPISGHATLYWYQQILGQGPKLLIQFQNNGVVDDSQLPKDRFSAERLKGVDSTLKIQPAKLEDSAVYLCASSLEGPRLAGGASDTQYFGPGTRLTVL.

The rearrangement uses TRBV10-3 and TRBJ1-3, with D unresolved. The CDR3 runs to 12 residues. Trimming cost V 10 bases and J 3 bases, with 10 bases left between them. Germline CDR1 reads ENHRY; CDR2 reads SYGVKD. In DNA form, the CDR3 reads TGTGCCACTCGACTGGGTGGAAACACCATATATTTT. Translation gives CATRLGGNTIYF.

The V gene is TRBV20-1, the J gene TRBJ1-2, with 8 positions matching TRBD1. V lost 3 bases and J lost 8; bases outside the gene matches: 8. The V gene's germline CDR1 is DFQATT and CDR2 SNEGSKA (reference sequence). The CDR3 consists of 13 residues. CDR3 in DNA: TGCAGTGCTAGTTCAGGGGGCGACAGGGGCTACACCTTC. As protein: CSASSGGDRGYTF.

The V and J genes are TRBV7-9 and TRBJ1-3, with 7 bases that match TRBD1. J lost 1 base, V lost 1 base, and 7 bases had no gene match. Germline V gives CDR1 SEHNR, CDR2 FQNEAQ (reference sequence). The CDR3 has 17 residues. The CDR3 region is CASSLGGDSLSGNTIYF. Here the CDR3 DNA reads TGTGCCAGCAGCTTAGGAGGGGACAGCCTTTCTGGAAACACCATATATTTT.

For this clone: Its ends do not fully match the called genes, so a read error is possible. The rearrangement uses TRBV13 and TRBJ1-2, with 8 bases identical to TRBD1. The CDR3 has 16 residues. Germline V lookup: CDR1 PRHDT, CDR2 FYEKMQ (reference sequence). Written as DNA, the CDR3 is TGTGCCAGCAGCCTAGGGGGAACAGGGGGAGACTATGGCTACACCTTC. It codes for CASSLGGTGGDYGYTF.

The chain links TRBV5-4 to TRBJ2-5; D unresolved. Trimming stripped 2 bases from V and 4 bases from J, with 9 bases between. Germline V lookup: CDR1 SGHNT, CDR2 YYREEE (reference sequence). This CDR3 has 13 residues. The CDR3 nucleotides read TGTGCCAGCAGCTTCCGGGTTGGAGAGACCCAGTACTTC. Residues: CASSFRVGETQYF.

By sample fraction, this clone is medium-sized (0.01 to 0.1%). CDR3 DNA: TGCAGCGTTGGTTGGGGTGCGGGCGAGCAGTACTTC. Amino acid sequence: CSVGWGAGEQYF. The chain recombines TRBV29-1 with TRBJ2-7; the D gene is possibly TRBD2 (5 bases). The V gene lost 4 bases and the J gene lost 6 bases, with 13 bases spanning the gap. The CDR3 is 12 residues long. Germline CDR1 is SQVTM and CDR2 is ANQGSEA.

The genes are TRBV19 and TRBJ1-5; 9 nucleotides align to TRBD1. V dropped 2 bases and J dropped 13; count of bases not matched to a gene: 6. The CDR3 is made up of 13 amino acids. Germline V gene data show CDR1 as LNHDA and CDR2 as SQIVND (reference sequence). DNA for the CDR3: TGTGCCAGTAGTATAAGGGGACAGGGTGAACAGCATTTT. Translation: CASSIRGQGEQHF. Full variable domain (remainder filled in from reference TRBV19 and TRBJ1-5): DGGITQSPKYLFRKEGQNVTLSCEQNLNHDAMYWYRQDPGQGLRLIYYSQIVNDFQKGDIAEGYSVSREKKESFPLTVTSAQKNPTAFYLCASSIRGQGEQHFGDGTRLSIL.

The chain combines TRBV5-4 with TRBJ1-2; D is ambiguous. The CDR3 has 15 amino acids. Germline V gives CDR1 SGHNT, CDR2 YYREEE (reference sequence). Trimming left V 6 bases short and J 0 bases short, with 15 bases between. CDR3 DNA sequence: TGTGCCAGCACCCTTGGCGGGCTTGCTAACTATGGCTACACCTTC. This codes for CASTLGGLANYGYTF.

The genes are TRBV4-1 and TRBJ1-1; D remains ambiguous. This CDR3 is 14 amino acids long. V was cut by 0 bases and J by 2 bases, with 7 bases left in between. Germline V gene sequence: CDR1 MGHRA, CDR2 YSYEKL. The CDR3 loop is CASSQEAVNTEAFF. The CDR3 region has the DNA TGCGCCAGCAGCCAAGAGGCGGTCAACACTGAAGCTTTCTTT.

The chain recombines TRBV5-1 with TRBJ2-3; TRBD2 agrees at 8 bases. The length of the CDR3 is 16 residues. The V segment lost 1 base and the J segment 0 bases; nucleotides outside the gene matches: 4. Germline CDR1 SGHRS, CDR2 YFSETQ. The CDR3 nucleotides read TGCGCCAGCAGCTTGCGGGGGGGCCTGAGCACAGATACGCAGTATTTT. This gives the protein CASSLRGGLSTDTQYF.

The chain carries TRBV5-1 and TRBJ2-2, with TRBD2 matching 7 bases. In germline, CDR1 is SGHRS, CDR2 YFSETQ. CDR3 size: 16 residues. Germline trimming cut 4 bases from V and 6 bases from J; bases unmatched to any gene: 12. The CDR3 DNA reads as TGCGCCAGCAGCCCGATATCCGGGACTAAGGCCGGGGAGCTGTTTTTT. Its protein is CASSPISGTKAGELFF.

The chain recombines TRBV13 with TRBJ1-1, with 7 bases aligning to TRBD1. CDR3 length: 16 residues. Trimming removed 5 bases from V and 5 bases from J; junction bases left unmatched: 14. Germline loops: CDR1 PRHDT, CDR2 FYEKMQ (reference sequence). DNA of the CDR3: TGTGCCAGCAGCCCCCGACAGGGAAGGGCTCGAACTGAAGCTTTCTTT. It yields the protein CASSPRQGRARTEAFF. Supplemented by reference TRBV13 and TRBJ1-1, the full variable domain reads AAGVIQSPRHLIKEKRETATLKCYPIPRHDTVYWYQQGPGQDPQFLISFYEKMQSDKGSIPDRFSAQQFSDYHSELNMSSLELGDSALYFCASSPRQGRARTEAFFGQGTRLTVV.

The rearrangement joins TRBV7-8 to TRBJ2-7; D gene uncertain. V gave up 1 base and J gave up 3 bases, with 10 bases separating them. Germline CDR1 and CDR2: SGHVS and FQNEAQ. This CDR3 is 14 amino acids long. CDR3 in DNA: TGTGCCAGCAGCTTAGTGTTCCTAGACTACGAGCAGTACTTC. This translates into CASSLVFLDYEQYF.

The chain carries TRBV3-1 (or the pseudogene TRBV3-2) and TRBJ2-3, with D tentatively TRBD1 (6 bases). The CDR3 has 15 amino acids. The ends were cut back, 7 bases at V and 2 bases at J, with 16 bases in the middle. The germline V gene encodes CDR1 LGHDT and CDR2 YNNKEL (reference sequence). CDR3 sequence reads: CASKPYGQSTDTQYF. DNA for the CDR3: TGTGCCAGCAAACCCTACGGACAGTCCACAGATACGCAGTATTTT.

The chain couples TRBV28 to TRBJ2-3; 10 nucleotides align to TRBD2. V lost 3 bases, J lost 3 bases, and 6 bases stayed unmatched. Per the germline V gene, CDR1 is MDHEN and CDR2 is SYDVKM. The CDR3 contains 16 residues. The CDR3 DNA is TGTGCCAGCAGTTTTGGACTAGCGGCGAGGACAGATACGCAGTATTTT. Residues: CASSFGLAARTDTQYF.

The rearrangement links TRBV10-3 to TRBJ1-1; TRBD1 matches at 7 bases. V lost 7 bases and J lost 3; bases outside the gene matches: 11. CDR1 and CDR2 from the germline V gene are ENHRY and SYGVKD. The CDR3 runs to 15 residues. CDR3 loop: CAIKVGGSQDTEAFF. The CDR3 bases are TGTGCCATCAAAGTAGGGGGCTCACAGGACACTGAAGCTTTCTTT.

V usage is TRBV5-4 and J usage is TRBJ1-2, with D maybe TRBD1 (5 bases). V lost 0 bases to trimming and J lost 8 bases, with 17 bases between them. Germline values: CDR1 SGHNT, CDR2 YYREEE (reference sequence). The CDR3 extends over 15 amino acids. The chain's CDR3 is CASSLAGGGSNGYTF. The CDR3 DNA is TGTGCCAGCAGCTTGGCCGGGGGGGGAAGCAACGGCTACACCTTC.

The V call is TRBV28, the J call TRBJ1-5, with 8 positions matching TRBD1. With 5 bases clipped from V and 5 bases from J, the junction kept 11 bases outside the gene matches. CDR3 length: 16 residues. Germline V gene data show CDR1 as MDHEN and CDR2 as SYDVKM. This CDR3 is CASSVITGGSYQPQHF. The CDR3, as DNA: TGTGCCAGCAGTGTAATCACAGGGGGATCTTATCAGCCCCAGCATTTT.

The V and J genes are TRBV19 and TRBJ2-3, with D hard to call. From germline, CDR1 is LNHDA and CDR2 SQIVND (reference sequence). This CDR3 has 15 amino acids. The germline V and J ends were trimmed by 5 bases and 1 base, with 13 bases remaining between them. The CDR3 region has the DNA TGTGCCAGTAGTTCCTTACTGGGCCGCACAGATACGCAGTATTTT. Translating gives CASSSLLGRTDTQYF. Variable domain in full (rest from reference TRBV19 and TRBJ2-3): DGGITQSPKYLFRKEGQNVTLSCEQNLNHDAMYWYRQDPGQGLRLIYYSQIVNDFQKGDIAEGYSVSREKKESFPLTVTSAQKNPTAFYLCASSSLLGRTDTQYFGPGTRLTVL.

The CDR3 is CASSLEAAGGDAFF. The CDR3 bases are TGTGCCAGCAGCTTAGAAGCGGCAGGGGGCGATGCTTTCTTT. This chain links TRBV7-9 with TRBJ1-1, with 8 bases that match TRBD1. Germline CDR1 SEHNR, CDR2 FQNEAQ (reference sequence). This CDR3 spans 14 amino acids. The J segment lost 11 bases and the V segment lost 1 base, leaving 9 bases of the junction unmatched.

This clone occurred once. The V call is TRBV5-1, the J call TRBJ1-4, with TRBD1 as a possible D gene (6 bases). CDR3 length: 13 amino acids. Germline V lookup: CDR1 SGHRS, CDR2 YFSETQ. Deletions cut 4 bases from V and 7 bases from J, with 11 bases between. The CDR3 DNA reads as TGCGCCAGCAGCCAGGGAGGGGGTGAAAAACTGTTTTTT. Protein sequence: CASSQGGGEKLFF.

This clone was counted a few times. This chain links TRBV6-5 with TRBJ1-2, with TRBD1 matching over 10 bases. The CDR3 runs 16 residues. CDR1 and CDR2 (germline): MNHEY, SVGAGI. V shed 2 bases, J shed 7 bases, and the junction held 10 bases outside the gene matches. The CDR3 bases are TGTGCCAGCAGTTACGCGGGACAGGGGACGAATTCTGGCTACACCTTC. Translated, it gives CASSYAGQGTNSGYTF.

This chain links TRBV18 with TRBJ2-3; 8 bases line up with TRBD1. The CDR3 runs to 14 residues. The germline gives CDR1 KGHSH, CDR2 LQKENI. V shed 3 bases, J shed 3 bases, and the junction held 2 bases outside the gene matches. Written as DNA, the CDR3 is TGTGCCAGCTCACCCAGGGGGCGTACAGATACGCAGTATTTT. Translation: CASSPRGRTDTQYF.

The rearrangement links TRBV28 to TRBJ1-2; D might be TRBD1 (6 bases). The CDR3 is 14 residues long. V dropped 3 bases and J dropped 4 bases, with 12 bases sitting between them. CDR1 MDHEN and CDR2 SYDVKM come from the germline V gene. The CDR3 bases are TGTGCCAGCAGTTTGCGTGACAGGTTCTATGGCTACACCTTC. Translated: CASSLRDRFYGYTF.

The V gene is TRBV7-9, the J gene TRBJ2-3, with 7 bases aligning to TRBD2. V was pared by 7 bases and J by 2 bases, with 12 bases of the junction left unmatched. Germline CDR1 SEHNR, CDR2 FQNEAQ (reference sequence). This CDR3 has 16 amino acids. CDR3 DNA sequence: TGTGCCAGCACCGCCGAAGGGAGGGCGACCACAGATACGCAGTATTTT. Its translation: CASTAEGRATTDTQYF.

This clone was counted once. CDR3 residues: CASSFGLASYNEQFF. The CDR3 nucleotides are TGTGCCAGCAGTTTTGGACTTGCCTCCTACAATGAGCAGTTCTTC. The chain combines TRBV27 with TRBJ2-1, with D possibly TRBD2 on 5 matching bases. V was pared by 3 bases and J by 0 bases, with 9 bases between. CDR1 and CDR2 (germline): MNHEY, SMNVEV (reference sequence). CDR3 length: 15 amino acids.